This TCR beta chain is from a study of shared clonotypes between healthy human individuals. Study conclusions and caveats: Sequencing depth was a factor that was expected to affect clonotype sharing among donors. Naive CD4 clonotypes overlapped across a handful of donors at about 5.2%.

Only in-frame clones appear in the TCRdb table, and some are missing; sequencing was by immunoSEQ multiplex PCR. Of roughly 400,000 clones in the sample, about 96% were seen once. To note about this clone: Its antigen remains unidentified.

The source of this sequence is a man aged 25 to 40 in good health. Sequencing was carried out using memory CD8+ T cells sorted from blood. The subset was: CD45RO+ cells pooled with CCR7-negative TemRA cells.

In DNA form, the CDR3 reads TGTGCCACCAGCAGAGGGGCGGTCCAAGAGACCCAGTACTTC. This encodes CATSRGAVQETQYF. The chain carries TRBV15 and TRBJ2-5; D is undetermined. V was cut by 1 base and J by 1 base, with 7 bases left in between. The CDR3 is made up of 14 amino acids. Germline-derived CDR1 and CDR2 are LNHNV and YYDKDF (reference sequence).